The entry below describes one TCR beta chain. Its antigen remains unidentified. This record comes from a study of cytomegalovirus exposure and HLA in healthy donors. Study overall: Inside one of the first data releases sat some 85 million unique TCRs taken from HLA-typed donors.

The junction had 9 bases not matched to a gene; V was cut back by 1 base and J by 2 bases. The CDR3 loop spans 17 amino acids. CDR1 MDHEN and CDR2 SYDVKM come from the germline V gene. Researchers ran the PCR with 60 Vbeta and 13 Jbeta primers. Assay used: immunoSEQ multiplex PCR; TCRdb lists only in-frame clones, some missing. The repertoire holds 120,000 or so clones, with around 80% as singletons. Study-wide results and caveats: Later analysis demonstrated an association between a missense DCLRE1C variant and TCR beta V- and J-gene trimming. Later analysis showed TCR association rates varying by HLA locus, highest for DRB1 and lowest for HLA-C. In a later analysis, at a false discovery rate of 0.05, fewer than 20,000 TCR beta sequences matched HLA alleles.

This rearrangement joins TRBV28 to TRBJ2-3, with 7 nucleotides matching TRBD2. The receptor was derived from a man aged 25-40 years in good health and CMV-seropositive. Input material: PBMCs. The CDR3 DNA reads as TGTGCCAGCAGTTTATTAGGTGGGAGGGGAGCCACAGATACGCAGTATTTT. Its translation is CASSLLGGRGATDTQYF. The full variable domain, completed using reference TRBV28 and TRBJ2-3, is DVKVTQSSRYLVKRTGEKVFLECVQDMDHENMFWYRQDPGLGLRLIYFSYDVKMKEKGDIPEGYSVSREKKERFSLILESASTNQTSMYLCASSLLGGRGATDTQYFGPGTRLTVL.